These T cell receptor beta chains were read from a single sample in a study of blood T cell repertoires in COVID-19. TCRdb's copy holds only in-frame clones and misses some; the assay was immunoSEQ multiplex PCR. The sample shows about 86,000 clones, roughly 84% of them seen only once. Sequenced: peripheral blood. These receptors came from a woman at least 80 years old with active or convalescent COVID-19. Each CDR3 is given with its conserved first and last residue. The order of the fields is clone size, V gene, J gene, D gene, CDR3 length, CDR3 protein, CDR3 DNA. A D gene is named only where the DNA matches it firmly. The listing skips clone size in some rows; elsewhere it reads once, few, many or a size class.

few,TRBV7-3,TRBJ2-2,NA,12,CASSSYTGELFF,TGTGCCAGCAGCTCTTACACCGGGGAGCTGTTTTTT
NA,TRBV6-2/TRBV6-3,TRBJ2-5,TRBD2,15,CASSYSGSGVETQYF,TGTGCCAGCAGTTACTCGGGTAGCGGGGTTGAGACCCAGTACTTC
NA,TRBV20-1,TRBJ1-2,TRBD1,14,CSASPPDRGGGYTF,TGCAGTGCTAGTCCCCCGGACAGGGGAGGCGGCTACACCTTC
NA,TRBV2,TRBJ1-5,NA,14,CASSSYRENQPQHF,TGTGCCAGCAGTTCCTACAGGGAGAATCAGCCCCAGCATTTT
NA,TRBV18,TRBJ2-5,NA,14,CASSPVQTTETQYF,TGTGCCAGCTCACCGGTACAGACCACAGAGACCCAGTACTTC
NA,TRBV2,TRBJ2-3,NA,13,CASSGDSSDTQYF,TGTGCCAGCAGTGGCGACAGTTCAGATACGCAGTATTTT
NA,TRBV3-1/TRBV3-2,TRBJ1-1,NA,16,CASSQDSPTGNTEAFF,TGTGCCAGCAGCCAAGATAGTCCGACAGGGAACACTGAAGCTTTCTTT
NA,TRBV28,TRBJ2-3,NA,14,CASSLARFTDTQYF,TGTGCCAGCAGTCTTGCGCGGTTCACAGATACGCAGTATTTT
few,TRBV6-2/TRBV6-3,TRBJ1-2,TRBD1,14,CASSLGGSHYGYTF,TGTGCCAGCAGCTTAGGGGGCTCTCACTATGGCTACACCTTC
NA,TRBV12-3/TRBV12-4,TRBJ2-5,TRBD2,13,CASSSSGPGTQYF,TGTGCCAGCAGTTCTAGCGGACCAGGGACCCAGTACTTC
NA,TRBV18,TRBJ2-2,NA,15,CASSQLEGNTGELFF,TGTGCCAGCTCACAGCTGGAGGGGAACACCGGGGAGCTGTTTTTT
NA,TRBV11-3,TRBJ2-3,NA,11,CASSLRDTQYF,TGTGCCAGCAGTTTGAGAGATACGCAGTATTTT
NA,TRBV7-8,TRBJ2-7,NA,13,CASSLNGAYEQYF,TGTGCCAGCAGCCTAAACGGGGCCTACGAGCAGTACTTC
NA,TRBV9,TRBJ1-2,TRBD1,15,CASSVGTGGPHGYTF,TGTGCCAGCAGCGTCGGGACAGGAGGACCCCATGGCTACACCTTC
NA,TRBV4-1,TRBJ1-2,NA,14,CASSQFGADYGYTF,TGCGCCAGCAGCCAATTTGGGGCGGACTATGGCTACACCTTC